This T cell receptor (beta chain) appears in the sequencing data of a study of cytomegalovirus exposure and HLA in healthy donors. General study points: The study dropped some indistinguishable V segments, TRBV6-2 and TRBV6-3 among them. The investigators catalogued some 150 TCR beta chains as cytomegalovirus-associated. The likely origin of a cluster of highly shared sequence variants was a sequencing artifact. After further analysis at a later stage, 17,000 or so TCR beta sequences were associated with HLA alleles at 0.05 false discovery rate.

A remark on this clone: What it recognizes is unknown.

It was with 60 Vbeta and 13 Jbeta primers that the PCR ran. Here immunoSEQ multiplex PCR was the method, and the copy in TCRdb shows in-frame clones only, minus some. The sample contains about 190,000 clones, 75% to 90% of which appear only once. The CDR3 length is 16 residues. Trimming removed 3 bases from V and 5 bases from J; junction bases left unmatched: 9. Germline CDR1 KGHSH, CDR2 LQKENI. Sample: PBMCs. This TCR was recovered from a man in his forties in good health and CMV-seropositive. The V and J genes are TRBV18 and TRBJ2-5; TRBD1 aligns across 10 bases. The CDR3 loop reads CASSPSGTGALETQYF. The CDR3 DNA reads as TGTGCCAGCTCACCCTCCGGGACAGGGGCGTTGGAGACCCAGTACTTC.